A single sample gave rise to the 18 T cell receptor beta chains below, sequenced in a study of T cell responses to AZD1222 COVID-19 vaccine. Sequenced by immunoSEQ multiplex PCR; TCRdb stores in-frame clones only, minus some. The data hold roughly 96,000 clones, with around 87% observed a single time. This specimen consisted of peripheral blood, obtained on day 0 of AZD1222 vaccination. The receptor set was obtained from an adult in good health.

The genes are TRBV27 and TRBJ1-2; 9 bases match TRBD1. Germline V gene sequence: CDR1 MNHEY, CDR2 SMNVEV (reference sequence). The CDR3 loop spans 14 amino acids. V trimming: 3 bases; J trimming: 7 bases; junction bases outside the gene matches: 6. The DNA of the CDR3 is TGTGCCAGCAGTTTCAGGGGACAGGGTTTTGGCTACACCTTC. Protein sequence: CASSFRGQGFGYTF.

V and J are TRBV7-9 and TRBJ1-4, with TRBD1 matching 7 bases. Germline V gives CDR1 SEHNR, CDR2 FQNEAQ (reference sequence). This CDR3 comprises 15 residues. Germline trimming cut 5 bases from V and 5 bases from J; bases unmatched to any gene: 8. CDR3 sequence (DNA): TGTGCCAGCAGCCACTCCGGGACAGCGAATGAAAAACTGTTTTTT. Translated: CASSHSGTANEKLFF.

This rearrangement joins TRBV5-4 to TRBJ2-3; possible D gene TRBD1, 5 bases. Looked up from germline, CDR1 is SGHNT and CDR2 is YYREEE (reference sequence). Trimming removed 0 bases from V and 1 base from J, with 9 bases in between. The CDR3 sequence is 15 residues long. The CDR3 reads CASSLVTGRTDTQYF. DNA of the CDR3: TGTGCCAGCAGCTTGGTAACAGGCCGCACAGATACGCAGTATTTT. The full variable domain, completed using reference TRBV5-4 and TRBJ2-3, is ETGVTQSPTHLIKTRGQQVTLRCSSQSGHNTVSWYQQALGQGPQFIFQYYREEENGRGNFPPRFSGLQFPNYSSELNVNALELDDSALYLCASSLVTGRTDTQYFGPGTRLTVL.

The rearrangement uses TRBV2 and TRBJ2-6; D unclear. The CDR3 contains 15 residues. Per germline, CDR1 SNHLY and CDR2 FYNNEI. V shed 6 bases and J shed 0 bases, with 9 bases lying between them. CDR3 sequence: CASRISNSGANVLTF. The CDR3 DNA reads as TGTGCCAGCAGGATCAGTAACTCTGGGGCCAACGTCCTGACTTTC.

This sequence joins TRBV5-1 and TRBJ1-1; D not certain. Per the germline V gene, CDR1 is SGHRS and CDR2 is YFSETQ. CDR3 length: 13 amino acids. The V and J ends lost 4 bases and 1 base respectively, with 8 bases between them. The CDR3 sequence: CASSRLGNTEAFF. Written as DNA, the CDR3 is TGCGCCAGCAGCCGCTTGGGGAACACTGAAGCTTTCTTT.

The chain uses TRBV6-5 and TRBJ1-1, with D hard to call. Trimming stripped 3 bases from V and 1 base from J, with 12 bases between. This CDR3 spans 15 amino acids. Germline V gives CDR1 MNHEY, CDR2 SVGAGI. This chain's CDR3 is CASSYSRFTNTEAFF. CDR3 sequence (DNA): TGTGCCAGCAGTTATTCCAGGTTTACGAACACTGAAGCTTTCTTT.

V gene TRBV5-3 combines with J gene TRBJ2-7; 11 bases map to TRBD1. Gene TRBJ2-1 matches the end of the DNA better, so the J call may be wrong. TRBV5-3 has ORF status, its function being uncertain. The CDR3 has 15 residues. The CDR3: CARSLGQGAYNEQFF. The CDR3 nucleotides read TGTGCCAGAAGCCTAGGACAGGGGGCGTACAATGAGCAGTTCTTC.

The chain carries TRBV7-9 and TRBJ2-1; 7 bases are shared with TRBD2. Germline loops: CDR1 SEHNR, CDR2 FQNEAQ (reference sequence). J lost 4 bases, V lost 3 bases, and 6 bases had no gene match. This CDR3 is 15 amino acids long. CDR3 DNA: TGTGCCAGCAGCTTGAGCGGGACGTCGTACAATGAGCAGTTCTTC. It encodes CASSLSGTSYNEQFF.

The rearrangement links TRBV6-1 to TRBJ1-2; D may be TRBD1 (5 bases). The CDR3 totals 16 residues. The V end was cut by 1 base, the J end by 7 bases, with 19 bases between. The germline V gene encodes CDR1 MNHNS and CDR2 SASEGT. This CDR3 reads CASSEDFGGRRSGYTF. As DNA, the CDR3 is TGTGCCAGCAGTGAAGATTTCGGGGGGAGAAGGAGTGGCTACACCTTC.

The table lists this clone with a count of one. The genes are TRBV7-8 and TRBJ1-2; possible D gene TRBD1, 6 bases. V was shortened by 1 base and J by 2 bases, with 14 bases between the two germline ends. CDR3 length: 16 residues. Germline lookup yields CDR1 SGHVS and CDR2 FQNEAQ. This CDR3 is CASSLGPQGNNYGYTF. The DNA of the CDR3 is TGTGCCAGCAGCTTAGGGCCCCAGGGGAACAACTATGGCTACACCTTC.

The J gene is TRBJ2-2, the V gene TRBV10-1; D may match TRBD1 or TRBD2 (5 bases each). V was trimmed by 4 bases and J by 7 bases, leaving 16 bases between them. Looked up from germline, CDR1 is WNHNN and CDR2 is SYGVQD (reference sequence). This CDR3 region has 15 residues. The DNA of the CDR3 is TGCGCCAGCAGTGGTCCCTTTGGGACCGTCGGGGAGCTGTTTTTT. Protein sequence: CASSGPFGTVGELFF.

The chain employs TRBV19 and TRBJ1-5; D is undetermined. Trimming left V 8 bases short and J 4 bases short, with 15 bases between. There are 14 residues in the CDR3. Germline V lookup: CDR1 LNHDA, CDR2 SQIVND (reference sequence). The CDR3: CASGAARRNQPQHF. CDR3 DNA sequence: TGTGCCAGTGGAGCGGCCAGGCGAAATCAGCCCCAGCATTTT.

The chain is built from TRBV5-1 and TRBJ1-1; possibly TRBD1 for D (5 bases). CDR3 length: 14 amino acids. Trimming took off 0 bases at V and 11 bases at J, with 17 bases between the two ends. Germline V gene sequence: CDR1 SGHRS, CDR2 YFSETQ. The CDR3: CASSLGIGGIQAFF. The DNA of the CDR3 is TGCGCCAGCAGCTTGGGTATTGGGGGAATACAGGCTTTCTTT.

The CDR3 loop reads CASSLYRGGLEQYF. The CDR3 nucleotides read TGTGCCAGCAGCTTATACAGGGGAGGACTCGAGCAGTACTTC. This chain links TRBV7-8 with TRBJ2-7; tentatively, D is TRBD1 (7 bases). Trimming shortened V by 2 bases and J by 6 bases, and 14 bases separated the two germline ends. The CDR3 has 14 amino acids. CDR1 and CDR2 from the germline V gene are SGHVS and FQNEAQ.

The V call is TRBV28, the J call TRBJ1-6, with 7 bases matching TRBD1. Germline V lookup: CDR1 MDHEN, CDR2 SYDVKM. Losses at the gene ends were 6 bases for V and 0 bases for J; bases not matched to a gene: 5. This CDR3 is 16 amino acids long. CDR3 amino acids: CASRSSGGSYNSPLHF. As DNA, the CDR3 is TGTGCCAGCAGGTCCTCAGGGGGCTCCTATAATTCACCCCTCCACTTT. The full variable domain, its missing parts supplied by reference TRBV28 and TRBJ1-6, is DVKVTQSSRYLVKRTGEKVFLECVQDMDHENMFWYRQDPGLGLRLIYFSYDVKMKEKGDIPEGYSVSREKKERFSLILESASTNQTSMYLCASRSSGGSYNSPLHFGNGTRLTVT.

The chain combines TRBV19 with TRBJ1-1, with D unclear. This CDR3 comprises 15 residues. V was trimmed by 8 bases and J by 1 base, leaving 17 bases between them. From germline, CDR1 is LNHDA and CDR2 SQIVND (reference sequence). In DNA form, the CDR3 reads TGTGCCAGTCGTCTTTTTGTTTGGGGGAACACTGAAGCTTTCTTT. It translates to CASRLFVWGNTEAFF.

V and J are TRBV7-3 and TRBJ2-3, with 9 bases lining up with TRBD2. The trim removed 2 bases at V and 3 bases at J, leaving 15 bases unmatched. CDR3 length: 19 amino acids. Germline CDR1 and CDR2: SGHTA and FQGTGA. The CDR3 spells CASSLRPRDSGRGTDTQYF. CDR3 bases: TGTGCCAGCAGCTTACGGCCCCGGGATAGCGGGAGAGGTACAGATACGCAGTATTTT.

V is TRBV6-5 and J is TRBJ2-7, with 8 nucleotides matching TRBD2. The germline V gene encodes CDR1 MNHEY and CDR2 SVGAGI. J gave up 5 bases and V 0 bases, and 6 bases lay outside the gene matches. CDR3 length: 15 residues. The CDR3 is CASSYSGTRGDEQYF. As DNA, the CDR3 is TGTGCCAGCAGTTACTCGGGGACTAGAGGGGACGAGCAGTACTTC.